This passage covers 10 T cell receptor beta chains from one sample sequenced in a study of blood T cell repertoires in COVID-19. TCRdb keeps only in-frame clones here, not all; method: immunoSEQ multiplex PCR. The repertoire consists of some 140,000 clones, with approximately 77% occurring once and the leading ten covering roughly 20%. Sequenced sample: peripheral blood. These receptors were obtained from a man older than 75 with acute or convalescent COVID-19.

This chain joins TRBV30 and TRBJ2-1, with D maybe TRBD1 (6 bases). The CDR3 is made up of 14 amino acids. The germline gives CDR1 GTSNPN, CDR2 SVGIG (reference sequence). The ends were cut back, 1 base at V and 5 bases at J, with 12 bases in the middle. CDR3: CAWSAQGIHNEQFF. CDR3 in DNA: TGTGCCTGGAGTGCACAGGGAATCCACAATGAGCAGTTCTTC.

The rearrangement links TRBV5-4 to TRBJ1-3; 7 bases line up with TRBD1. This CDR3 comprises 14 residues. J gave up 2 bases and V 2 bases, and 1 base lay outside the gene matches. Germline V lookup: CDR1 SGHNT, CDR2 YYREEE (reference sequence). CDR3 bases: TGTGCCAGCAGCTTTACAGGGGCTGGAAACACCATATATTTT. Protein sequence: CASSFTGAGNTIYF.

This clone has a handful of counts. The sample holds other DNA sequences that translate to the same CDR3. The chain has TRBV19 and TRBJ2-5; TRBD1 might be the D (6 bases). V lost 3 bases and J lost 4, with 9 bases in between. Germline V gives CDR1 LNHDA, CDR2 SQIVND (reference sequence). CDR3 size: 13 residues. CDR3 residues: CASSIGRGETQYF. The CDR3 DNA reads TGTGCCAGTAGTATCGGCAGGGGAGAGACCCAGTACTTC.

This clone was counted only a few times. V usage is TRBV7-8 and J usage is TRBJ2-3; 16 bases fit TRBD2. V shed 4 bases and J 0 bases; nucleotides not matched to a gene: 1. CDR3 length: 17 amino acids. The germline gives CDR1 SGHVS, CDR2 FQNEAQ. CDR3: CASSSGLAGGSTDTQYF. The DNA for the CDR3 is TGTGCCAGCAGCTCGGGACTAGCGGGGGGGAGCACAGATACGCAGTATTTT.

CDR3: CASSSPDREGGGYTF. The CDR3 DNA sequence: TGTGCCAGCAGCTCCCCGGACAGGGAAGGGGGTGGCTACACCTTC. V is TRBV7-2 and J is TRBJ1-2; the match to TRBD1 covers 8 bases. CDR3 length: 15 amino acids. Germline V lookup: CDR1 SGHTA, CDR2 FQGNSA. The V and J ends lost 4 bases and 7 bases, in that order; junction bases with no gene match: 11.

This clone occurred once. The CDR3 sequence: CASSPRTGSNSPLHF. In DNA form, the CDR3 reads TGTGCCAGCAGTCCCAGGACAGGTTCAAATTCACCCCTCCACTTT. The V gene is TRBV2, the J gene TRBJ1-6, with TRBD1 matching 7 bases. The V segment lost 5 bases and the J segment 7 bases; nucleotides outside the gene matches: 8. The CDR3 covers 15 residues. Germline values: CDR1 SNHLY, CDR2 FYNNEI.

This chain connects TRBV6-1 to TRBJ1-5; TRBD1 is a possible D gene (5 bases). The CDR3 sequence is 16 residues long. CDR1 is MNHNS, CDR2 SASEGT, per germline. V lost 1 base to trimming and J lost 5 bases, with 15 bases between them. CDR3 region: CASSEGEGEGYQPQHF. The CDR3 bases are TGTGCCAGCAGTGAAGGAGAAGGGGAGGGTTATCAGCCCCAGCATTTT.

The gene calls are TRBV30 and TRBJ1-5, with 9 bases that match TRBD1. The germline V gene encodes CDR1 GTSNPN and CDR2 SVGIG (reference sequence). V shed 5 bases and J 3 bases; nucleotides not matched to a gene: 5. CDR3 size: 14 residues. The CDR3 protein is CAWQGQGNNQPQHF. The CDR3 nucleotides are TGTGCCTGGCAGGGACAGGGAAACAATCAGCCCCAGCATTTT.

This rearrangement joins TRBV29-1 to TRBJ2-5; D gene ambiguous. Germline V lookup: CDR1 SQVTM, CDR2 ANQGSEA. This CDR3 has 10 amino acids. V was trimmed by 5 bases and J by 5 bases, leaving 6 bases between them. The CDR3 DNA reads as TGCAGCGTTTATTTGGAGACCCAGTACTTC. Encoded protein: CSVYLETQYF.

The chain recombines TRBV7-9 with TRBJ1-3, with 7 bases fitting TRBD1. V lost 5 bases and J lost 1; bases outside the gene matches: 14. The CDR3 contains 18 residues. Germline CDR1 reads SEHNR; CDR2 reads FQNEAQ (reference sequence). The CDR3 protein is CASSHFLGQTLSGNTIYF. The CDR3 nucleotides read TGTGCCAGCAGCCACTTTCTGGGACAGACGCTTTCTGGAAACACCATATATTTT. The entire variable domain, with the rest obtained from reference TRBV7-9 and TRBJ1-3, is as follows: DTGVSQNPRHKITKRGQNVTFRCDPISEHNRLYWYRQTLGQGPEFLTYFQNEAQLEKSRLLSDRFSAERPKGSFSTLEIQRTEQGDSAMYLCASSHFLGQTLSGNTIYFGEGSWLTVV.